Sequencing of this T cell receptor (beta chain) was carried out in a study of blood T cell repertoires in COVID-19. Study at large: Samples representing acute and convalescent COVID-19 were sourced from the United States, Italy and Spain.

Authors' processing steps: Cell counts per sample came from amplifying reference gene primers. The assay was immunoSEQ multiplex PCR, and TCRdb's table has in-frame clones only and misses some. Clone size and the V and J calls come from that table; the DNA yielded D and trimming. Among tens of thousands of clones listed, about 82% were seen once. The sequenced sample was peripheral blood. The origin of this receptor is a woman aged 80 or over in a cohort sampled during active or convalescent COVID-19.

The CDR3 protein is CASNTVGDNTNYGYTF. DNA for the CDR3: TGTGCCAGCAACACGGTGGGTGACAACACTAACTATGGCTACACCTTC. V usage is TRBV28 and J usage is TRBJ1-2, with D hard to call. Trimming took 7 bases from V and 0 from J, leaving 18 bases between them. The CDR3 runs 16 residues. Germline CDR1 and CDR2: MDHEN and SYDVKM.